What follows is one T cell receptor (beta chain) and its context. As yet, its antigen is unknown. Sequencing was performed with immunoSEQ multiplex PCR; in TCRdb, only in-frame clones are kept and a portion is missing. The table lists 25,000 to 30,000 clones, 65% to 90% of them singletons. The data are from a study of tissue T cells after allogeneic stem cell transplantation. As for the study in general: Five GVHD patients had recipient-origin PBMCs collected before transplant.

Points from the study as a whole: Alloreactivity or antigen specificity of tissue TCRs was not determined; some clones might be host cells.

CDR1 and CDR2 (germline): MNHEY, SVGAGI. The CDR3 extends over 14 amino acids. V gave up 6 bases and J gave up 7 bases; unmatched junction bases: 9. The sample here was blood, taken before transplantation. The sequence was obtained from a woman between 18 and 50 years old who later had graft-versus-host disease after an allogeneic stem cell transplant. The V gene is TRBV6-5, the J gene TRBJ1-1; 9 bases line up with TRBD1. As DNA, the CDR3 is TGTGCCAGCAGCACCGGACAGGGGAAGTATGAAGCTTTCTTT. Translated, it gives CASSTGQGKYEAFF.